This T cell receptor beta chain was sequenced during a study of T cell responses to AZD1222 COVID-19 vaccine. As for this clone: The antigen remains unidentified.

Measured with immunoSEQ multiplex PCR; TCRdb has only the in-frame clones, and not every one. Found here are 75,000 to 80,000 clones, 65% to 80% of them singletons; the top ten hold 25% to 30%. Points from the study as a whole: Spike-specific TCR breadth and depth rose after two AZD1222 doses. Researchers report vaccine-associated CD4 TCRs spanning spike, with dominance at 160-218 and 743-854.

The germline V gene encodes CDR1 LNHDA and CDR2 SQIVND (reference sequence). The ends were cut back, 3 bases at V and 7 bases at J, with 19 bases in the middle. The CDR3 consists of 16 residues. The sequenced sample was peripheral blood, obtained 28 days after the second dose of the MenACWY control vaccine. The receptor was isolated from an adult who received the MenACWY meningococcal vaccine as a control. The chain couples TRBV19 to TRBJ1-5, with a tentative D call TRBD1 (6 bases). The chain's CDR3 is CASSMSSGGEGQPQHF. The CDR3 DNA reads as TGTGCCAGTAGTATGTCGTCCGGGGGCGAAGGACAGCCCCAGCATTTT. Full variable domain (missing parts from reference TRBV19 and TRBJ1-5): DGGITQSPKYLFRKEGQNVTLSCEQNLNHDAMYWYRQDPGQGLRLIYYSQIVNDFQKGDIAEGYSVSREKKESFPLTVTSAQKNPTAFYLCASSMSSGGEGQPQHFGDGTRLSIL.